This T cell receptor (beta chain) is from a study of T-cell memory formation after mild COVID-19. In this sample, this clonotype turned up a few times. There are 14 residues in the CDR3. The germline V gene encodes CDR1 MNHEY and CDR2 SVGAGI. With 8 bases removed from V and 0 bases from J, the gap between germline ends came to 14 bases. TCRalpha and TCRbeta libraries used 5'RACE with constant-segment primers and UMIs. From the 5' RACE reads, TCRdb called clonotypes with MiXCR, one entry per CDR3 protein. The sample holds fewer than 250,000 distinct CDR3 sequences; around 25% are singletons and the top ten take over 9.5%.

Input material: PBMCs or a T cell subset sorted from them (not recorded which). The sequence derives from an adult woman who had mild COVID-19 (a few samples of this study predate the infection). Cell type and time point are not known. This sequence joins TRBV6-5 and TRBJ2-7; D unclear. The DNA for the CDR3 is TGTGCCAGCGGCCACACGACAAGCTCCTACGAGCAGTACTTC. Translated, it gives CASGHTTSSYEQYF.